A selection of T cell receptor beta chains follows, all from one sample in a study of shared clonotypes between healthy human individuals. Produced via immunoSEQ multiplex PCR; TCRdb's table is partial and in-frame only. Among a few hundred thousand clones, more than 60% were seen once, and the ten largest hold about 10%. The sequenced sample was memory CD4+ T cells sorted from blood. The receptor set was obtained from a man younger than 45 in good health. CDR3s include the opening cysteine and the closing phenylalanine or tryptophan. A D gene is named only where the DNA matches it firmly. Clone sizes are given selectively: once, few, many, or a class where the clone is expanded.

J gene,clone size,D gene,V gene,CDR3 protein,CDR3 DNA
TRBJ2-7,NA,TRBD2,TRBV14,CASSQVPTSGTSYEQYF,TGTGCCAGCAGCCAAGTTCCAACTAGCGGAACTTCCTACGAGCAGTACTTC
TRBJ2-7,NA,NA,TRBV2,CASKTGYEQYF,TGTGCCAGCAAAACGGGTTACGAGCAGTACTTC
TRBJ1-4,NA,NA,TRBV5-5,CASSSREGSEKLFF,TGTGCCAGCAGCTCGCGCGAGGGCAGTGAAAAACTGTTTTTT
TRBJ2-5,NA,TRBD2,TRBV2,CASSIGLAGETQYF,TGTGCCAGCAGCATCGGACTAGCGGGAGAGACCCAGTACTTC
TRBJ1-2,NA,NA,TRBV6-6,CASSPTHPTGNYGYTF,TGTGCCAGCAGTCCCACTCACCCGACAGGAAACTATGGCTACACCTTC
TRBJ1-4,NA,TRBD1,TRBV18,CASSKTGGGSEKLFF,TGTGCCAGCTCAAAGACAGGGGGCGGAAGTGAAAAACTGTTTTTT
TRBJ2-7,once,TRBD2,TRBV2,CASIREGYEQYF,TGTGCCAGCATTAGGGAGGGATACGAGCAGTACTTC
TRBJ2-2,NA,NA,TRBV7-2,CASSRDWATGELFF,TGTGCCAGCAGCCGTGACTGGGCCACCGGGGAGCTGTTTTTT
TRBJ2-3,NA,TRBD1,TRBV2,CASARDRSTDTQYF,TGTGCCAGTGCCCGGGACAGGAGCACAGATACGCAGTATTTT
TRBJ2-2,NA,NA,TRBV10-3,CAISESGTNTGELFF,TGTGCCATCAGTGAGTCTGGGACGAACACCGGGGAGCTGTTTTTT
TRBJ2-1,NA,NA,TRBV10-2,CASNDYAPTSYNEQFF,TGCGCCAGCAACGACTACGCCCCAACCTCCTACAATGAGCAGTTCTTC
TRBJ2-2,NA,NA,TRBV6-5,CASMTTRNTGELFF,TGTGCCAGCATGACAACGCGGAACACCGGGGAGCTGTTTTTT
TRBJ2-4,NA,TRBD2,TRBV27,CASSPGTSGRLSKNIQYF,TGTGCCAGCAGCCCCGGGACTAGCGGGAGGTTGTCCAAAAACATTCAGTACTTC
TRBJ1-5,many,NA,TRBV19,CASSLHGLPLLSNQPQHF,TGTGCCAGTAGTCTGCATGGGCTGCCTCTTCTTAGCAATCAGCCCCAGCATTTT
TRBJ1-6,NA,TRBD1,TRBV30,CAWFSGRQGDSPLHF,TGTGCCTGGTTTTCGGGTCGACAGGGAGATTCACCCCTCCACTTT
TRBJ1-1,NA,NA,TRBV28,CASSTTVNTEAFF,TGTGCCAGCAGTACAACGGTGAACACTGAAGCTTTCTTT
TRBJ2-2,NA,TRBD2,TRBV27,CASSWSSGGLPGTGELFF,TGTGCCAGCAGCTGGTCGAGCGGGGGCCTCCCCGGCACCGGGGAGCTGTTTTTT
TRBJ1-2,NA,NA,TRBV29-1,CSVAGRQGAPGYTF,TGCAGCGTTGCGGGTCGTCAGGGCGCTCCGGGCTACACCTTC
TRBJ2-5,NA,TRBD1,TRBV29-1,CSGGQPPTQYF,TGCAGCGGGGGACAGCCTCCGACCCAGTACTTC
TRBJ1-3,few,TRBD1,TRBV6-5,CASSSPGQGRGNTIYF,TGTGCCAGCAGTTCCCCGGGACAGGGCCGTGGAAACACCATATATTTT
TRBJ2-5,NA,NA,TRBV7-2,CASSVQHLETQYF,TGTGCCAGCAGCGTTCAGCATCTGGAGACCCAGTACTTC
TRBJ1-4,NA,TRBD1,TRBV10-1,CASSGGRGEKLFF,TGCGCCAGCAGTGGCGGCAGGGGGGAGAAACTGTTTTTT
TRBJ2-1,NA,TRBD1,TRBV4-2,CASSYLRTGGRSEQFF,TGTGCCAGCAGCTACCTACGGACAGGGGGGCGCAGTGAGCAGTTCTTC
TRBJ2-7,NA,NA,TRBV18,CASSPPFQGRSGEQYF,TGTGCCAGCTCACCACCTTTCCAGGGCCGGTCAGGCGAGCAGTACTTC
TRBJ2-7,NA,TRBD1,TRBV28,CASSSFRQGGYEQYF,TGTGCCAGCAGTTCATTTCGACAGGGTGGCTACGAGCAGTACTTC
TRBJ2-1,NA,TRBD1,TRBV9,CASSRTGVRYNEQFF,TGTGCCAGCAGCCGCACAGGGGTTAGGTACAATGAGCAGTTCTTC
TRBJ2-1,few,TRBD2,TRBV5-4,CASSAGLASYNEQFF,TGTGCCAGCAGCGCCGGACTAGCATCCTACAATGAGCAGTTCTTC
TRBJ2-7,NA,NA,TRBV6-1,CASSRGQYEQYF,TGTGCCAGCAGTCGTGGACAGTACGAGCAGTACTTC
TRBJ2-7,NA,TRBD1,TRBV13,CASRRAGTGLYEQYF,TGTGCCAGCAGAAGAGCCGGGACAGGACTCTACGAGCAGTACTTC
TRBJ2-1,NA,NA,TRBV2,CASSESLANYNEQFF,TGTGCCAGCAGTGAAAGTCTAGCGAATTACAATGAGCAGTTCTTC
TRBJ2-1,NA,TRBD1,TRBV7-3,CASSSNPTGSSYNEQFF,TGTGCCAGCAGCTCGAACCCGACAGGGTCGTCCTACAATGAGCAGTTCTTC
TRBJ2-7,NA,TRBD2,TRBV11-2,CASSPKLAGLYEQYF,TGTGCCAGCAGCCCCAAATTAGCGGGCCTGTACGAGCAGTACTTC
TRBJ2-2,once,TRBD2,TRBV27,CASSLLGLAGGPTGELFF,TGTGCCAGCAGTTTATTGGGTCTAGCGGGAGGCCCCACCGGGGAGCTGTTTTTT
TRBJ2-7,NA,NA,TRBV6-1,CASSSETQLGQYF,TGTGCCAGCAGCTCCGAAACTCAACTTGGGCAGTACTTC
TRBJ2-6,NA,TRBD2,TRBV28,CASSWGGRRVSGANVLTF,TGTGCCAGCAGTTGGGGCGGGAGGAGGGTCTCTGGGGCCAACGTCCTGACTTTC
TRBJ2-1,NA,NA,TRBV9,CASGPGAGISYNEQFF,TGTGCCAGCGGCCCCGGAGCCGGTATCTCCTACAATGAGCAGTTCTTC
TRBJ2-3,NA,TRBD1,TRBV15,CATSDPGTGGDTQYF,TGTGCCACCAGCGACCCCGGGACAGGGGGAGATACGCAGTATTTT
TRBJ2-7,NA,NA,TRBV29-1,CSVKPSDEQYF,TGCAGCGTTAAACCCAGTGATGAGCAGTACTTC
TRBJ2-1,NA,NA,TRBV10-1,CASPSKGQGGDEQFF,TGCGCCAGCCCAAGTAAAGGACAAGGAGGGGATGAGCAGTTCTTC
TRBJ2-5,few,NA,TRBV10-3,CAIRLSPQETQYF,TGTGCCATCCGATTAAGTCCACAAGAGACCCAGTACTTC
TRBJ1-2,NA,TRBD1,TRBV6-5,CASSPTGGYGYTF,TGTGCCAGCAGTCCCACAGGGGGCTATGGCTACACCTTC
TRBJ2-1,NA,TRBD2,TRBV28,CASRSGRALKNEQFF,TGTGCCAGCAGGAGCGGGAGGGCCTTGAAAAATGAGCAGTTCTTC
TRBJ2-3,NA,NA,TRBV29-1,CSVAIAAASTDTQYF,TGCAGCGTTGCCATAGCGGCAGCGAGCACAGATACGCAGTATTTT
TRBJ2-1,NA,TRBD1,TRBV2,CASSVQHRGNEQFF,TGTGCCAGCAGTGTACAGCACAGGGGCAATGAGCAGTTCTTC
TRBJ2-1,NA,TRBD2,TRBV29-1,CSAGLAGVVGNEQFF,TGCAGCGCTGGGCTAGCGGGAGTGGTGGGCAATGAGCAGTTCTTC
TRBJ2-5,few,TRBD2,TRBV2,CASSALGTSGETQYF,TGTGCCAGCAGTGCATTGGGGACTAGCGGGGAGACCCAGTACTTC
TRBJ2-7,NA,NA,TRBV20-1,CSARMTYEQYF,TGCAGTGCTAGAATGACTTACGAGCAGTACTTC
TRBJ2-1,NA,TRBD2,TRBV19,CASSMTSGNDIEQFF,TGTGCCAGTAGTATGACTAGCGGGAACGATATTGAGCAGTTCTTC
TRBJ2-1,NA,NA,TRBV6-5,CASSREFSYNEQFF,TGTGCCAGCAGTCGGGAGTTCTCCTACAATGAGCAGTTCTTC
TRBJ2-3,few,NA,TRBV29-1,CSVLGSFPDTQYF,TGCAGCGTTCTAGGGTCTTTCCCAGATACGCAGTATTTT
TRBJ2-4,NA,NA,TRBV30,CAWEGGTKNIQYF,TGTGCCTGGGAGGGGGGGACCAAAAACATTCAGTACTTC
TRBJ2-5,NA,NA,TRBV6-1,CASSRKNQETQYF,TGTGCCAGCAGTAGGAAGAATCAAGAGACCCAGTACTTC
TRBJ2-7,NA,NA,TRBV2,CASSEGRTEQYF,TGTGCCAGCAGTGAAGGCAGGACCGAGCAGTACTTC
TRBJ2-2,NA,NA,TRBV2,CASRTLSTGELFF,TGTGCCAGCCGGACTTTGAGCACCGGGGAGCTGTTTTTT